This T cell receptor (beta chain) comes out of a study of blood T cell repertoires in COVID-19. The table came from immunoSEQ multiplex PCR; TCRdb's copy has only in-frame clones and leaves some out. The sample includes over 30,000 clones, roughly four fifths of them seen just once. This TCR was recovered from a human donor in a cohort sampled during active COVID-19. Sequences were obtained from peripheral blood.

For the CDR3, the DNA is TGTGCCAGCAGCCAATCGAGAGGGTTATCTGAAAAACTGTTTTTT. This sequence encodes CASSQSRGLSEKLFF. The rearrangement links TRBV16 to TRBJ1-4; D is ambiguous. CDR3 size: 15 residues. V gave up 0 bases and J gave up 7 bases, with 12 bases separating them. The V gene's germline CDR1 is KGHSY and CDR2 FQNENV. The full variable domain, in which reference TRBV16 and TRBJ1-4 provide the parts outside the CDR3, is GEEVAQTPKHLVRGEGQKAKLYCAPIKGHSYVFWYQQVLKNEFKFLISFQNENVFDETGMPKERFSAKCLPNSPCSLEIQATKLEDSAVYFCASSQSRGLSEKLFFGSGTQLSVL.